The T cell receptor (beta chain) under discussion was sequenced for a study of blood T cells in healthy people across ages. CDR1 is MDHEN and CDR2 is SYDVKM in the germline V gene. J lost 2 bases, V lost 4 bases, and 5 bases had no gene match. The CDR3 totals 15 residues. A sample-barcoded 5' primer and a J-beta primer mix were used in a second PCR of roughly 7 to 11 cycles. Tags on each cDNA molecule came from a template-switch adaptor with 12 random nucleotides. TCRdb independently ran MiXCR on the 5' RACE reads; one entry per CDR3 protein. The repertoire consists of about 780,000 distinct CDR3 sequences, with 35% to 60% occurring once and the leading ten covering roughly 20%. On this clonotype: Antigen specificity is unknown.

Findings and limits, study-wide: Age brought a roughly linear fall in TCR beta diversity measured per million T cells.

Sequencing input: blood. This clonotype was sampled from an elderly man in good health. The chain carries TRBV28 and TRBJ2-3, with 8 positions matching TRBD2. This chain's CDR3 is CASSSRGGPTDTQYF. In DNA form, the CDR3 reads TGTGCCAGCAGTTCCCGGGGGGGGCCCACAGATACGCAGTATTTT. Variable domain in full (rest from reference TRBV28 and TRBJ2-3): DVKVTQSSRYLVKRTGEKVFLECVQDMDHENMFWYRQDPGLGLRLIYFSYDVKMKEKGDIPEGYSVSREKKERFSLILESASTNQTSMYLCASSSRGGPTDTQYFGPGTRLTVL.